The 25 T cell receptor beta chains below come from one sample, sequenced in a study of monozygotic twins with inflammatory bowel disease (dated by TCRdb to the late 2010s). Preparation of the library involved 5' RACE. Sequencing was carried out with an Illumina HiSeq 2500. TCRdb reprocessed the reads; each CDR3 protein sequence makes one entry, and DNA is unavailable. The sample's table covers hundreds of thousands of distinct CDR3 sequences. Roughly 2.3% of the sample lies in the top ten. Sequencing used blood. Receptors originate from a human donor with ulcerative colitis or Crohn's disease, or a healthy co-twin of an affected twin (not recorded which).

This chain joins TRBV5-1 and TRBJ2-5; TCRdb's assignment of TRBD1 cannot be checked, as there is no DNA. Germline V gives CDR1 SGHRS, CDR2 YFSETQ. The CDR3 has 14 residues. CDR3 sequence reads: CASSSGTVQETQYF.

The V and J genes are TRBV5-8 and TRBJ1-5; TCRdb calls TRBD1, which cannot be checked without DNA. There are 15 residues in the CDR3. The V gene's germline CDR1 is SGHTS and CDR2 YDEGEE. CDR3: CASSWFRASNQPQHF.

V gene TRBV10-3 combines with J gene TRBJ2-7; the D call of TRBD1 rests on TCRdb alone, since no DNA is present to check it. Germline CDR1 is ENHRY and CDR2 is SYGVKD. This CDR3 has 12 residues. The CDR3 loop reads CAISPGDYEQYF.

The chain uses TRBV2 and TRBJ2-4. The CDR3 has 13 amino acids. Germline V gene lookup returns CDR1 SNHLY and CDR2 FYNNEI. CDR3 in amino acids: CASGPSLKNIQYF.

The chain joins TRBV5-8 to TRBJ2-1; no DNA is available, so the TRBD1 call from TCRdb remains unchecked. This CDR3 comprises 15 residues. Germline CDR1 reads SGHTS; CDR2 reads YDEGEE. The CDR3 spells CASSFPGGVKNEQFF.

V and J are TRBV7-2 and TRBJ2-7; the TRBD2 assignment by TCRdb is unverifiable without DNA. CDR1 SGHTA and CDR2 FQGNSA come from the germline V gene. This CDR3 region has 15 residues. CDR3 sequence reads: CASSLGLAGGNEQYF.

This chain joins TRBV28 and TRBJ1-3; TCRdb proposes TRBD1, but this gene call is untestable without DNA. Germline values: CDR1 MDHEN, CDR2 SYDVKM. CDR3 length equals 17 residues. This CDR3 reads CASSPTGTGPIGNTIYF.

The chain couples TRBV4-1 to TRBJ1-2; with no DNA, the TCRdb D assignment of TRBD1 cannot be verified. The CDR3 spans 15 residues. Germline CDR1 is MGHRA and CDR2 is YSYEKL. CDR3 amino acids: CASSQEWLGSVGYTF.

The chain employs TRBV20-1 and TRBJ2-3; TCRdb gives TRBD2 as the D gene, but with no DNA this cannot be confirmed. Germline CDR1 and CDR2: DFQATT and SNEGSKA (reference sequence). CDR3 length: 12 residues. The CDR3 is CSSGGPTDTQYF.

The V gene is TRBV12-3 or TRBV12-4, the J gene TRBJ1-2; the D call of TRBD1 rests on TCRdb alone, since no DNA is present to check it. The CDR3 consists of 13 residues. CDR3 amino acids: CASNMGGNYGYTF.

The chain couples TRBV7-2 to TRBJ1-2. Germline V gene lookup returns CDR1 SGHTA and CDR2 FQGNSA. CDR3 length: 12 amino acids. The CDR3 here is CASSFTQYGYTF.

The V gene is TRBV6-1, the J gene TRBJ1-5; TCRdb picks TRBD1, but there is no DNA to check that call. Germline CDR1 and CDR2: MNHNS and SASEGT. The CDR3 totals 17 residues. This CDR3 is CASSERDRGPSNQPQHF.

This chain uses TRBV30 with TRBJ2-4; the TRBD1 assignment by TCRdb is unverifiable without DNA. This CDR3 has 15 residues. Germline CDR1 reads GTSNPN; CDR2 reads SVGIG (reference sequence). The chain's CDR3 is CAWSRRDRGPGRLYF. Variable domain in full (rest from reference TRBV30 and TRBJ2-4): SQTIHQWPATLVQPVGSPLSLECTVEGTSNPNLYWYRQAAGRGLQLLFYSVGIGQISSEVPQNLSASRPQDRQFILSSKKLLLSDSGFYLCAWSRRDRGPGRLYFGAGTRLSVL.

The gene calls are TRBV7-2 and TRBJ2-5; TCRdb indicates TRBD1, and absent DNA this call remains unverified. This CDR3 has 16 residues. Germline CDR1 and CDR2: SGHTA and FQGNSA. The CDR3 loop reads CASSLVPAELQETQYF. The variable domain in full, completed from reference TRBV7-2 and TRBJ2-5, reads GAGVSQSPSNKVTEKGKDVELRCDPISGHTALYWYRQSLGQGLEFLIYFQGNSAPDKSGLPSDRFSAERTGGSVSTLTIQRTQQEDSAVYLCASSLVPAELQETQYFGPGTRLLVL.

The chain has TRBV7-2 and TRBJ2-1; without DNA, the TCRdb call of TRBD2 cannot be checked. Germline loops: CDR1 SGHTA, CDR2 FQGNSA. CDR3 size: 12 residues. The CDR3 is CASSLVVGEQFF.

The CDR3: CASSQGQKEGKNIQYF. The V and J genes are TRBV4-2 and TRBJ2-4; as DNA is missing, the TRBD2 call by TCRdb cannot be tested. Germline loops: CDR1 LGHNA, CDR2 YNFKEQ. The CDR3 length is 16 residues.

The V call is TRBV7-2, the J call TRBJ2-2; lacking DNA, the TRBD1 call made by TCRdb goes unchecked. The V gene's germline CDR1 is SGHTA and CDR2 FQGNSA. The CDR3 has 14 residues. CDR3 protein: CASIRQGGVGELFF.

This chain links TRBV6-2 or TRBV6-3 with TRBJ2-1; without DNA, the TCRdb call of TRBD2 cannot be checked. The CDR3 covers 14 residues. Germline V gene lookup returns CDR1 MNHEY and CDR2 SVGEGT. CDR3: CASSYGLVNNEQFF.

V gene TRBV20-1 combines with J gene TRBJ1-2. The CDR3 loop spans 16 amino acids. CDR1 and CDR2 (germline): DFQATT, SNEGSKA (reference sequence). The CDR3: CSARDPRTREADGYTF.

The chain recombines TRBV12-3 or TRBV12-4 with TRBJ2-1. This CDR3 is built from 11 residues. This CDR3 is CASSQKDEQFF.

V gene TRBV9 combines with J gene TRBJ2-3; TCRdb picks TRBD2, but there is no DNA to check that call. CDR3 length: 16 residues. Germline V lookup: CDR1 SGDLS, CDR2 YYNGEE. The CDR3 is CASSVGTLVTTDTQYF.

This chain uses TRBV7-8 with TRBJ2-1; TCRdb's assignment of TRBD2 cannot be checked, as there is no DNA. The CDR3 contains 16 residues. Germline lookup yields CDR1 SGHVS and CDR2 FQNEAQ. CDR3 sequence reads: CASSLVLAASGNEQFF.

This chain connects TRBV12-3 or TRBV12-4 to TRBJ2-7. This CDR3 contains 12 residues. The chain's CDR3 is CASSFGQNEQYF.

V is TRBV5-6 and J is TRBJ2-3; the D gene TCRdb calls, TRBD2, cannot be checked with no DNA. Germline V gene lookup returns CDR1 SGHDT and CDR2 YYEEEE. The CDR3 consists of 11 residues. CDR3 sequence reads: CASSLMLAADF.

The rearrangement uses TRBV5-1 and TRBJ2-2; the D gene TCRdb calls, TRBD1, cannot be checked with no DNA. Germline CDR1 and CDR2: SGHRS and YFSETQ. The CDR3 is made up of 15 amino acids. CDR3 sequence: CASSSKGTETGELFF.